This entry lists 20 T cell receptor beta chains sequenced from one sample in a study of radiation and T cells in renal cell carcinoma. Assay used: immunoSEQ multiplex PCR; TCRdb lists only in-frame clones, some missing. The data hold approximately 110,000 clones, with around 83% observed a single time. Specified time point: baseline pretreatment blood. Described treatment: 15 Gy SBRT to primary tumor, nephrectomy 4 weeks later. Material: blood, obtained from a patient whose treatment included radiotherapy and nephrectomy. The receptors come from a woman aged 60-75 years with renal cell carcinoma.

This sequence joins TRBV10-3 and TRBJ1-4; TRBD1 matches at 9 bases. The CDR3 runs to 17 residues. The germline gives CDR1 ENHRY, CDR2 SYGVKD. Trimming removed 8 bases from V and 10 bases from J; junction bases left unmatched: 20. CDR3 residues: CAISDSRTGGSDGKLFF. Written as DNA, the CDR3 is TGTGCCATCTCTGATTCGAGAACAGGGGGCTCCGACGGAAAACTGTTTTTT.

The CDR3 loop reads CASSIGAGADNQPQHF. The CDR3 DNA reads TGTGCCAGTAGTATAGGGGCAGGGGCGGACAATCAGCCCCAGCATTTT. This chain links TRBV19 with TRBJ1-5; perhaps TRBD1 as D (6 bases). The CDR3 totals 16 residues. V was pared by 1 base and J by 3 bases, with 13 bases between. Germline V lookup: CDR1 LNHDA, CDR2 SQIVND (reference sequence).

The rearrangement links TRBV28 to TRBJ1-5; 8 bases line up with TRBD1. The CDR3 contains 16 residues. The V gene end was trimmed by 4 bases and the J gene end by 6 bases; junction bases not matched to a gene: 11. Germline loops: CDR1 MDHEN, CDR2 SYDVKM. Written as DNA, the CDR3 is TGTGCCAGCAGTTCCGGACAGGGATCACGCGGTCAGCCCCAGCATTTT. It codes for CASSSGQGSRGQPQHF.

The chain recombines TRBV5-1 with TRBJ2-7; either TRBD1 or TRBD2 may fit D (6 bases each). Trimming shortened V by 5 bases and J by 0 bases, and 21 bases separated the two germline ends. The germline gives CDR1 SGHRS, CDR2 YFSETQ. The CDR3 loop spans 17 amino acids. CDR3 sequence: CASRRIPGAVVSYEQYF. CDR3 DNA: TGCGCCAGCAGACGCATCCCGGGGGCCGTCGTCTCCTACGAGCAGTACTTC.

The J gene is TRBJ2-1, the V gene TRBV30, with 10 positions matching TRBD2. The CDR3 is 14 residues long. V shed 5 bases, J shed 3 bases, and the junction held 4 bases outside the gene matches. Germline CDR1 and CDR2: GTSNPN and SVGIG (reference sequence). CDR3 DNA: TGTGCCTGGCGGGGGACTAGCGTCTACAATGAGCAGTTCTTC. Its translation is CAWRGTSVYNEQFF.

This clone was observed a handful of times. V usage is TRBV6-1 and J usage is TRBJ2-5; D is unresolved. The CDR3 is 15 amino acids. The V gene's germline CDR1 is MNHNS and CDR2 SASEGT. The V end lost 4 bases, the J end lost 4 bases, and 16 bases lay between the germline ends. The CDR3: CASSAYPGPGETQYF. The DNA of the CDR3 is TGTGCCAGCAGTGCGTACCCAGGCCCTGGAGAGACCCAGTACTTC.

CDR3 DNA sequence: TGTGCCAGCAGTTACTCGATCAGGGAAGATCAGCCCCAGCATTTT. It yields the protein CASSYSIREDQPQHF. The chain has TRBV6-5 and TRBJ1-5; D possibly corresponds to TRBD1 (5 bases). V dropped 0 bases and J dropped 5 bases, with 11 bases sitting between them. The CDR3 totals 15 residues. CDR1 and CDR2 from the germline V gene are MNHEY and SVGAGI.

This chain links TRBV5-1 with TRBJ1-4; D uncertain. Germline CDR1 SGHRS, CDR2 YFSETQ. The ends were cut back, 1 base at V and 2 bases at J, with 3 bases in the middle. CDR3 size: 13 residues. CDR3 in amino acids: CASSLRTNEKLFF. As DNA, the CDR3 is TGCGCCAGCAGCTTGAGGACTAATGAAAAACTGTTTTTT.

J is TRBJ2-7 and V is TRBV28, with D hard to call. Trimming took 4 bases from V and 1 from J, leaving 17 bases between them. Looked up from germline, CDR1 is MDHEN and CDR2 is SYDVKM. This CDR3 contains 16 residues. In nucleotides, the CDR3 is TGTGCCAGCAGTTCCCTCCCCCCCCGGCCATCCTACGAGCAGTACTTC. Residues: CASSSLPPRPSYEQYF. Variable domain in full (rest from reference TRBV28 and TRBJ2-7): DVKVTQSSRYLVKRTGEKVFLECVQDMDHENMFWYRQDPGLGLRLIYFSYDVKMKEKGDIPEGYSVSREKKERFSLILESASTNQTSMYLCASSSLPPRPSYEQYFGPGTRLTVT.

The chain uses TRBV9 and TRBJ2-7; 9 nucleotides agree with TRBD1. V was clipped by 0 bases and J by 3 bases; unmatched bases: 4. This CDR3 has 15 amino acids. The V gene's germline CDR1 is SGDLS and CDR2 YYNGEE. The CDR3 DNA reads as TGTGCCAGCAGCGTAGACGGACAGGGGATCTACGAGCAGTACTTC. Amino acid sequence: CASSVDGQGIYEQYF.

The chain recombines TRBV4-1 with TRBJ2-4; D is perhaps TRBD2 (6 bases). Germline assignment: CDR1 MGHRA and CDR2 YSYEKL. V lost 3 bases and J lost 3, with 18 bases in between. CDR3 size: 17 residues. The DNA for the CDR3 is TGCGCCAGCAGCCATCGTGGGGGGAATTTGGGCAAAAACATTCAGTACTTC. Protein product: CASSHRGGNLGKNIQYF.

CDR3 loop: CASSLGGTAEAFF. The CDR3 DNA reads TGTGCCAGCAGCTTGGGGGGGACCGCTGAAGCTTTCTTT. J is TRBJ1-1 and V is TRBV7-3; tentatively, D is TRBD1 (5 bases). Germline CDR1 is SGHTA and CDR2 is FQGTGA. The CDR3 has 13 residues. With 3 bases removed from V and 6 bases from J, the gap between germline ends came to 11 bases.

The gene calls are TRBV7-4 and TRBJ1-5; weak D call: TRBD1 (5 bases). V lost 0 bases to trimming and J lost 1 base, with 13 bases between them. The CDR3 totals 17 residues. Germline lookup yields CDR1 SGHVT and CDR2 SQSDAQ. CDR3 sequence (DNA): TGTGCCAGCAGCTTAGCGCCCAGGGCCGGGAGCAATCAGCCCCAGCATTTT. This gives the protein CASSLAPRAGSNQPQHF.

V is TRBV5-1 and J is TRBJ2-3; D not certain. Germline CDR1 and CDR2: SGHRS and YFSETQ. Trimming stripped 9 bases from V and 0 bases from J, with 17 bases between. CDR3 length equals 15 residues. This chain's CDR3 is CATRRTWVSTDTQYF. The CDR3 nucleotides are TGCGCCACCCGGCGCACCTGGGTTAGCACAGATACGCAGTATTTT.

The V gene is TRBV2, the J gene TRBJ2-3; TRBD1 or TRBD2 may be the D gene (5 bases each). The CDR3 is 16 residues long. Trimming pared 6 bases from V and 2 bases from J, leaving 18 bases between. The germline V gene has CDR1 SNHLY and CDR2 FYNNEI. CDR3 sequence (DNA): TGTGCCAGCAGGGGATATACTAGGGACCCCACAGATACGCAGTATTTT. Its protein product is CASRGYTRDPTDTQYF.

The chain joins TRBV7-9 to TRBJ1-6; tentative D call: TRBD1 (5 bases). Germline V gene data show CDR1 as SEHNR and CDR2 as FQNEAQ (reference sequence). The CDR3 length is 15 residues. Trimming removed 3 bases from V and 7 bases from J, with 13 bases in between. Written as DNA, the CDR3 is TGTGCCAGCAGCTTGTCTTCCGAGGGGAATTCACCCCTCCACTTT. It translates to CASSLSSEGNSPLHF.

The chain couples TRBV30 to TRBJ1-5; TRBD1 agrees at 8 bases. The CDR3 has 14 residues. Germline V CDR1 and CDR2: GTSNPN, SVGIG (reference sequence). V lost 5 bases to trimming and J lost 4 bases; unmatched junction nucleotides: 7. The CDR3 loop is CAWQGARGNQPQHF. The CDR3 DNA reads as TGTGCCTGGCAGGGGGCTAGGGGGAATCAGCCCCAGCATTTT.

The chain couples TRBV2 to TRBJ2-3; the match to TRBD1 covers 10 bases. The CDR3 sequence is 16 residues long. V shed 6 bases and J 7 bases; nucleotides not matched to a gene: 13. Germline CDR1 SNHLY, CDR2 FYNNEI. As DNA, the CDR3 is TGTGCCAGCAGCCCCGAGGGGAGGACAGGGGGAAATACGCAGTATTTT. The encoded protein is CASSPEGRTGGNTQYF.

This clone has a count of ten or more. The germline gene is not matched at one end of the junction; a read error may be the cause. This chain connects TRBV27 to TRBJ2-7, with D perhaps assigned TRBD1 or TRBD2 (6 bases each). Germline-derived CDR1 and CDR2 are MNHEY and SMNVEV (reference sequence). CDR3 length equals 15 residues. CDR3 DNA sequence: TGTGCCAGCAGGCCAAGGAGGGGGGCCGGTCCAGAGCTGTACTTC. Translating it yields CASRPRRGAGPELYF.

The genes are TRBV6-6 and TRBJ2-2, with 7 bases fitting TRBD2. The length of the CDR3 is 16 residues. Germline V lookup: CDR1 MNHNY, CDR2 SVGAGI (reference sequence). Trimming cost V 5 bases and J 5 bases; bases outside gene matches: 11. The CDR3 DNA reads TGTGCCAGCAGTGGCTACGGGGGGTTCGGGACCGGGGAGCTGTTTTTT. This codes for CASSGYGGFGTGELFF.